These 14 T cell receptor beta chains came from one sample sequenced in a study of response to subunit inactivated influenza vaccine. TCRdb called the RT-PCR reads again in MiXCR, with one record for every CDR3 protein. The repertoire holds around 520,000 distinct CDR3 sequences, approximately 10% seen once, with about 9.4% in the top ten. The material was PBMCs from blood, obtained on the day of vaccination. These receptors came from a man aged 50 or older who received an inactivated influenza vaccine.

The chain joins TRBV2 to TRBJ2-7; no firm D call. The CDR3 is 12 residues long. Trimming pared 7 bases from V and 5 bases from J, leaving 12 bases between. CDR1 and CDR2 (germline): SNHLY, FYNNEI. The CDR3 DNA follows: TGTGCCAGCAAACGAGCACTCCACGAGCAGTACTTC. It yields the protein CASKRALHEQYF.

This clonotype was detected only a few times. As DNA, the CDR3 is TGTGCCAGCAGTCCTAGGGGGACAGGGGGAAGCGAGTATCCGTCGGGATACACAGATACGCAGTATTTT. Protein sequence: CASSPRGTGGSEYPSGYTDTQYF. The rearrangement links TRBV6-4 to TRBJ2-3; TRBD1 aligns across 11 bases. Per germline, CDR1 MRHNA and CDR2 SNTAGT. J lost 2 bases, V lost 5 bases, and 27 bases had no gene match. The CDR3 runs to 23 residues.

This clonotype was recorded many times. The chain carries TRBV7-9 and TRBJ1-3; D call uncertain. Germline assignment: CDR1 SEHNR and CDR2 FQNEAQ (reference sequence). V shed 5 bases and J shed 4 bases, with 6 bases lying between them. The CDR3 has 12 amino acids. The CDR3: CASSPTGNTIYF. The CDR3 DNA is TGTGCCAGCAGCCCGACAGGAAACACCATATATTTT. Combining the CDR3 with reference TRBV7-9 and TRBJ1-3 gives the whole variable domain DTGVSQNPRHKITKRGQNVTFRCDPISEHNRLYWYRQTLGQGPEFLTYFQNEAQLEKSRLLSDRFSAERPKGSFSTLEIQRTEQGDSAMYLCASSPTGNTIYFGEGSWLTVV.

This clonotype was seen repeatedly, ten times or more. This sequence joins TRBV3-1 and TRBJ1-2, with TRBD1 as a possible D gene (5 bases). V was trimmed by 0 bases and J by 6 bases, leaving 14 bases between them. This CDR3 spans 15 amino acids. Per germline, CDR1 LGHDT and CDR2 YNNKEL (reference sequence). DNA for the CDR3: TGTGCCAGCAGCCAAGAAGCAGGGCCTCGTGATGGCTACACCTTC. It encodes CASSQEAGPRDGYTF.

The chain couples TRBV4-2 to TRBJ1-4; D remains unclear. V was cut by 0 bases and J by 5 bases, with 10 bases left in between. This CDR3 contains 15 residues. CDR1 and CDR2 (germline): LGHNA, YNFKEQ. The DNA of the CDR3 is TGTGCCAGCAGCCAAGACCAAGGTTTCAATGAAAAACTGTTTTTT. Protein sequence: CASSQDQGFNEKLFF.

This clonotype was counted a few times. The chain employs TRBV27 and TRBJ2-5; 8 positions agree with TRBD1. The CDR3 loop spans 13 amino acids. CDR1 and CDR2 (germline): MNHEY, SMNVEV (reference sequence). The ends lost 5 bases at V and 7 bases at J; junction bases unmatched: 6. This CDR3 is CASSLGTGGTQYF. The CDR3 DNA sequence: TGTGCCAGCAGTCTCGGGACAGGCGGGACCCAGTACTTC.

The chain is built from TRBV9 and TRBJ2-5, with TRBD1 matching 9 bases. The germline V gene has CDR1 SGDLS and CDR2 YYNGEE. V shed 3 bases and J 4 bases; nucleotides not matched to a gene: 7. The CDR3 covers 15 residues. The CDR3 DNA is TGTGCCAGCAGCGATCGACAGGGGGTGCGAGAGACCCAGTACTTC. It yields the protein CASSDRQGVRETQYF.

This clonotype was picked up a small number of times. Here the CDR3 DNA reads TGTGCCAGCAGCTCCCGACTAGCGGGGGGAACGCAGTATTTT. Translation gives CASSSRLAGGTQYF. The chain carries TRBV7-9 and TRBJ2-3; TRBD2 matches 13 bases. CDR1 is SEHNR, CDR2 FQNEAQ, per germline (reference sequence). J gave up 9 bases and V 4 bases, and 4 bases lay outside the gene matches. This CDR3 contains 14 residues.

The table lists this clonotype with many counts. The CDR3: CASSAGLAGVEQYF. DNA for the CDR3: TGTGCCAGCAGTGCAGGACTAGCGGGAGTCGAGCAGTACTTC. The rearrangement links TRBV9 to TRBJ2-7, with 13 bases fitting TRBD2. The CDR3 spans 14 residues. The V and J ends lost 5 bases and 6 bases, in that order; junction bases with no gene match: 5. Germline V gene data show CDR1 as SGDLS and CDR2 as YYNGEE.

This clonotype was seen ten or more times. The J gene is TRBJ1-1, the V gene TRBV20-1; D might be TRBD1 (5 bases). V lost 6 bases to trimming and J lost 1 base, with 9 bases between them. Looked up from germline, CDR1 is DFQATT and CDR2 is SNEGSKA (reference sequence). This CDR3 has 12 residues. The CDR3, as DNA: TGCAGTGCAAGTACAGGGAACACTGAAGCTTTCTTT. Amino acid sequence: CSASTGNTEAFF.

The chain joins TRBV12-3 or TRBV12-4 to TRBJ2-1; 9 nucleotides match TRBD2. This CDR3 spans 17 amino acids. Trimming took 4 bases from V and 5 from J; bases not matched to a gene: 12. DNA for the CDR3: TGTGCCAGCAGTTCCCCGCTCTTAGCGGGGGACAACAATGAGCAGTTCTTC. Translating gives CASSSPLLAGDNNEQFF.

The chain employs TRBV25-1 and TRBJ2-7; D remains ambiguous. The germline V gene has CDR1 MGHDK and CDR2 SYGVNS. V lost 5 bases, J lost 7 bases, and 9 bases lay in between. The CDR3 loop spans 11 amino acids. The CDR3 DNA follows: TGTGCCAGCAGTTATGGTGTTGAGCAGTACTTC. Translated, it gives CASSYGVEQYF.

The rearrangement uses TRBV3-1 and TRBJ2-1, with 10 bases aligning to TRBD2. Trimming removed 0 bases from V and 7 bases from J; junction bases left unmatched: 12. The CDR3 is 18 residues long. The germline CDR1 and CDR2 sequences are LGHDT and YNNKEL (reference sequence). The CDR3: CASSQESPLAGLSNEQFF. CDR3 nucleotide sequence: TGTGCCAGCAGCCAAGAATCCCCACTAGCGGGGCTTTCAAATGAGCAGTTCTTC.

The chain combines TRBV5-6 with TRBJ2-1; D not certain. Germline lookup yields CDR1 SGHDT and CDR2 YYEEEE. The CDR3 sequence is 17 residues long. V lost 0 bases and J lost 0, with 13 bases in between. For the CDR3, the DNA is TGTGCCAGCAGCTTGGCGGGCCCCCTTAGCTCCTACAATGAGCAGTTCTTC. This translates into CASSLAGPLSSYNEQFF.